This T cell receptor (beta chain) was sequenced in a study of immune evolution from preneoplasia to lung adenocarcinoma (dated by TCRdb to the early 2020s). For the wider study: The study combined immune gene expression, TCR sequencing and multiplex immunofluorescence to profile immune contexture across lung adenocarcinoma precursors and invasive adenocarcinoma. TCR sequencing data were obtained from 55 or so patients. The study reported that around 100 samples were used for TCR sequencing. In total, the cohort included roughly 49 patients with pulmonary nodules, all of whom underwent surgical resection. The immune data were integrated with whole exome sequencing and methylation data obtained from the same cohort of nodules. Resected precursor lesions (AAH, AIS, MIA) and invasive adenocarcinomas were compared against paired morphologically normal lung tissue. The sample size depended on which specimens were available, not on a prior power calculation. POLYSOLVER was used to infer Class I HLA alleles from exome data, and LOHHLA was used to detect allele-specific HLA loss. Study-wide findings and limitations: The highest top T cell clone frequencies were observed in normal lung, and a progressive decrease in top T cell clone frequencies appeared to occur from AAH through AIS, MIA and invasive adenocarcinoma. The findings were based on association rather than direct causation, and larger cohorts with long-term follow-up and longitudinal biopsies were deemed needed. The highest clonality was observed in normal lung, whereas higher T cell density and diversity but lower clonality appeared to be present in later-stage lesions. Because all patients came from Japan and China, whether the findings apply to Western populations was uncertain.

TCR beta CDR3 regions were sequenced from DNA using the immunoSEQ hsTCRbeta Kit. The paper's data handling went like this. The ImmunoSEQ Analyzer was used to analyse the TCR sequencing data. T cell clonality was defined as 1 minus Pielou's evenness, as computed on productive rearrangements. The inverse Simpson index, applied to productive templates, was used to measure T cell diversity. T cell density was TCR beta template counts normalized to usable DNA, estimated by amplifying and sequencing housekeeping genes. TCR metrics were compared across histologic stages using two-sided Kruskal-Wallis tests. The clones in this table, taken by TCRdb from immuneACCESS, are in-frame only. Not every clone is retained; where verified, under half of the shortfall comes from an unresolved V gene, and the cause of the rest is unknown. That table furnishes V, J and clone size, whereas the DNA furnished D and trimming. This sample gives 3,200 or so clones in total; 83% of them show up just once. The biggest ten clones account for about 9.2% of the sample.

Patients underwent resection in Japan or China between about 2014 and 2017. Two lung cancer pathologists independently confirmed the histologic diagnosis of each case on H&E slides. FFPE tissue was used for DNA isolation with the AllPrep DNA/RNA FFPE Kit. Taken from the germline V gene, the CDR1 and CDR2 loops are SGHDN and FVKESK. Trimming removed 7 bases from V and 11 bases from J; the gene matches leave 5 bases unexplained. The CDR3 spans 12 residues, from the cysteine through the phenylalanine. Here the CDR3 DNA is all that survives: 36 bases in frame from base 1. The table lists this clone with a few counts. Its antigen is still unknown. Qualities for individual bases were not recorded, and no much larger clone is one base off.

The chain joins TRBV14 to TRBJ1-1, and TRBD1 aligns with 12 junction nucleotides. Material: FFPE adjacent normal lung tissue. The clonotype originates from a person aged 70 to 79 with lung adenocarcinoma. The CDR3 is CASNRDRGLAFF. The DNA sequence is given as TGTGCCAGCAACCGGGACAGGGGGCTGGCTTTCTTT.